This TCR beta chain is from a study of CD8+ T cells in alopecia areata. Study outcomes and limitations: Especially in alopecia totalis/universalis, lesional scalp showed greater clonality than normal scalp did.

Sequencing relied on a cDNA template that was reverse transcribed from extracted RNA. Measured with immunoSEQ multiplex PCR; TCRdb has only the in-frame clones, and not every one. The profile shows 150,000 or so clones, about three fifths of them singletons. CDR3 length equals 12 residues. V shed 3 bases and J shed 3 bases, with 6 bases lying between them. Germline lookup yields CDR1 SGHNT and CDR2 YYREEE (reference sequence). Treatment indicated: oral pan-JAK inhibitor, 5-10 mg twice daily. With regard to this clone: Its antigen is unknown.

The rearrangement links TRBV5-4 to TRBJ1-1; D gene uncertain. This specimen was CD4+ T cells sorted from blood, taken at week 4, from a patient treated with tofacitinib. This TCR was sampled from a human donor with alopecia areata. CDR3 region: CASSSVDTEAFF. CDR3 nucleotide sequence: TGTGCCAGCAGCTCGGTAGACACTGAAGCTTTCTTT.